Listed here is a single T cell receptor (beta chain). This sample stems from a study of PD-1 and CTLA-4 blockade in melanoma. The length of the CDR3 is 13 residues. The V gene lost 0 bases and the J gene lost 5 bases, with 7 bases spanning the gap. The germline CDR1 and CDR2 sequences are SGHNT and YENEEA. Profiled with immunoSEQ multiplex PCR; TCRdb holds only in-frame clones, not every one. The sample consists of around 21,000 clones, around 89% of them appearing once. The gene calls are TRBV11-3 and TRBJ2-5; no reliable D call. Specimen: CD8+ T cells from peripheral blood, collected before anti-PD-1 treatment. This receptor was obtained from a human donor with melanoma. Here the CDR3 DNA reads TGTGCCAGCAGCTTAGATGCTAGGGAGACCCAGTACTTC. Protein sequence: CASSLDARETQYF.